This T cell receptor beta chain was documented in a study of OX40 agonist ivuxolimab in advanced cancers. The study in broad terms: Ivuxolimab was an agonistic, fully human IgG2 monoclonal antibody directed against OX40 (CD134), a costimulatory receptor. Three dose-escalation patients achieved partial responses, one with hepatocellular carcinoma and two with cutaneous melanoma. Prior anti-PD-1, anti-PD-L1 or anti-CTLA-4 therapy was permitted, and 40% of dose-escalation patients had received checkpoint inhibitors. Of the 50 or so patients in dose escalation, some 20 had hepatocellular carcinoma, about 15 had melanoma, 9 had renal cell carcinoma and 9 had head and neck cancer. The paper reports the monotherapy dose-escalation portion (N ≈ 50 patients) of the phase I ivuxolimab trial. In the dose-escalation cohort, around four fifths of patients were male, and the mean age was 60 years with a range of 23 to 79. The purpose of peripheral TCRbeta sequencing was to test whether ivuxolimab changed TCR sequence diversity and led to clonal T-cell expansion. Intravenous ivuxolimab was administered to patients every 2 weeks at six dose levels: 0.01, 0.1, 0.3, 1.5, 3 and 10 mg/kg. Points the paper makes about the study in general: On average, CD8+ T cells showed more expanded clones than CD4+ T cells after ivuxolimab. Partial responders in the 0.1-3.0 mg/kg groups had among the lowest normalized peripheral clonal expansion, especially among CD8+ T cells. Low levels of normalized T-cell clonal expansion were also seen in some patients who did not respond. At doses from 0.1 to 3.0 mg/kg, clonal expansion was seen in both CD4+ and CD8+ blood T cells between baseline and week 6. Antigen specificity was not determined for the clonally expanded peripheral T cells.

As concerns this clone: No cognate antigen has been identified for it. Base qualities are not recorded, but no much larger clone differs from it by a single base.

The trial excluded patients who had a history of autoimmune disease or were on systemic immunosuppression. Peripheral blood for TCR sequencing was collected from all dose cohorts at baseline, on cycle 4 day 1, and on cycle 7 day 1. The samples were taken from a phase I, first-in-human, multicenter, open-label dose-escalation trial of ivuxolimab. Adults with locally advanced or metastatic melanoma, renal cell, hepatocellular, or head and neck squamous cell carcinoma were enrolled in the trial. Before TCR sequencing, CD4+ and CD8+ T cells were separately sorted from peripheral blood. To sequence the TCRbeta CDR3 region, genomic DNA was isolated from the sorted cells. The immunoSEQ Assay was used for sequencing of TCRbeta CDR3 regions. This immuneACCESS table, as held by TCRdb, lists in-frame sequences with V and J called but not all clones. Of the missing ones, under half trace to an unresolved V gene in checked studies; the others have no known cause. The sample table shows about 77,000 clones, and around four fifths are seen once. Of the sample, less than 0.85% is held by the ten largest clones.

Reading from cysteine to phenylalanine, the CDR3 counts 13 amino acids. The sequence is cut down to CDR3 DNA, 39 bases in frame from base 1. The CDR1 and CDR2 encoded by the germline V gene (reference sequence) are PRHDT and FYEKMQ. The germline V and J ends show losses of 4 bases and 7 bases respectively, and no gene match explains 6 bases of the junction. This receptor was identified in an adult with an advanced solid tumor such as melanoma, head and neck, liver or kidney cancer. This chain is built from TRBV13 and TRBJ2-5; the junction holds 7 bases that match TRBD2. The specimen was CD4+ or CD8+ T cells sorted from blood, collected in a trial of the OX40 agonist ivuxolimab. The DNA reads as follows: TGTGCCAGCAGCTCCTGGTCGGGAGGGACCCAGTACTTC. Translated, it reads CASSSWSGGTQYF.